This entry describes one TCR beta chain. The antigen is not known. The data belong to a study of lymphopenia after photon versus proton radiotherapy. Whole-study findings and limits: After the lymphocyte nadir, photon-treated repertoires showed oligoclonal expansion, especially of CD8+ Temra cells. A bigger post-nadir fall in TCR diversity correlated inversely with survival time in deceased patients.

Some clones are missing from TCRdb's copy, which holds only in-frame ones; the method was immunoSEQ multiplex PCR. The sample contains some 29,000 clones, over 80% of which appear only once. The TCR was taken from a woman aged 55 to 70 with cholangiocarcinoma. Some clones in this sample may be carry-over from other donors' samples. The sequenced sample was peripheral blood, obtained from a patient treated with proton-based radiotherapy.

The CDR3 reads CASSLDQGIRNQPQHF. In nucleotides, the CDR3 is TGTGCCAGCAGCTTGGATCAGGGGATCCGCAATCAGCCCCAGCATTTT. The chain recombines TRBV5-8 with TRBJ1-5; possibly TRBD1 for D (6 bases). The CDR3 sequence is 16 residues long. V lost 0 bases and J 2 bases, leaving 12 bases between the germline ends. Germline V CDR1 and CDR2: SGHTS, YDEGEE.